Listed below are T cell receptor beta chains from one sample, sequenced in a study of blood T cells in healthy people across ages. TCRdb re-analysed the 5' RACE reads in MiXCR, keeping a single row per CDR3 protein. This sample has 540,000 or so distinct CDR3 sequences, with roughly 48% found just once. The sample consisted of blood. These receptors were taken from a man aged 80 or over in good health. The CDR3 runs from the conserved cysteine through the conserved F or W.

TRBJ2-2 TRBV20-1 CSVKGASGTGELFF
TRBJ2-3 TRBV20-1 CSARFGRTSTDTQYF
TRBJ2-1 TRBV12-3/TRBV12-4 CASSPYGVAQFF
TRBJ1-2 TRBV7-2 CASSYSRQTSNYGYTF
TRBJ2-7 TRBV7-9 CASSSDRTLSYEQYF
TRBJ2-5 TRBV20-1 CSADRGRAYPAHEQYF
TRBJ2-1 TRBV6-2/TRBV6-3 CASLGPGTYNEQFF
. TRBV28 CASSFGAVSYNEQYF
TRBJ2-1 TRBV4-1 CASSQEREVGGEQFF
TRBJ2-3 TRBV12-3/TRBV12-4 CASSFGDTDTQYF
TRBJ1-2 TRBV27 CATRITGFANYGYTF
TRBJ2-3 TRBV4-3 CASSLSGDTDTQYF
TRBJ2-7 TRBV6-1 CASRDYGQGTSYEQYF
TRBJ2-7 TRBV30 CAWSVQVTNEQYF
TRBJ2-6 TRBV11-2 CASSPDRVSGANVLTF
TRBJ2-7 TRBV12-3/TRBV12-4 CASSPPRGGLTYEQYF
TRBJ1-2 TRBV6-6 CASSYYRDTIGYTF
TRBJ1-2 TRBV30 CAWSVRYYGYTF
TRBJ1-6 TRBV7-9 CASSLHSGGDSPLHF
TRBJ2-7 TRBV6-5 CASSYGQNSYEQYF
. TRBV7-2 CASSLESRRAYEQYF
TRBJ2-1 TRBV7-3 CASSLWDYSYNEQFF
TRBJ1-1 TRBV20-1 CSARVAGGGALNAEAFF
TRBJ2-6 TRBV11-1 CASSLWGPDSYSGANVLTF
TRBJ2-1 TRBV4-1 CASSQERPTGTRLNGQFF
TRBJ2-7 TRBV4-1 CASSQAPGTGGEQYF
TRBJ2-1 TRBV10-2 CASSESGGAYNEQFF
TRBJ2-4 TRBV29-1 CSVYTGTKNIQYF
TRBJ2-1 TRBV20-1 CSAFRDRGNEQFF
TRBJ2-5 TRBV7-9 CSSSLGWSGGTTQETQYF
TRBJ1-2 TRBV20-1 CSASRQGAIYGYTF
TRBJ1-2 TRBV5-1 CASSLVQGEQYGYTF
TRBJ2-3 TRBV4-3 CASSQADRTDTQYF
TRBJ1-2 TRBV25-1 CASSESGGRLYGYTF
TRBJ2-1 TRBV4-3 CASSQDEGSYNEQFF
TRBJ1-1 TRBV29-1 CSVQKVDRENTEAFF
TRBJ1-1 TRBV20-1 CSAAPGRRTTEAFF
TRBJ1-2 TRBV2 CASRLDAANYGYTF
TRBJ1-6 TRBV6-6 CASSTGGGGPKGSPPHF
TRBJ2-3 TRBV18 CASSPPPVGGRTDTQYF
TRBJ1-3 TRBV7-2 CASSIDRVPGNTIYF
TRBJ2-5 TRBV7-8 CASSPLSGIQETQYF